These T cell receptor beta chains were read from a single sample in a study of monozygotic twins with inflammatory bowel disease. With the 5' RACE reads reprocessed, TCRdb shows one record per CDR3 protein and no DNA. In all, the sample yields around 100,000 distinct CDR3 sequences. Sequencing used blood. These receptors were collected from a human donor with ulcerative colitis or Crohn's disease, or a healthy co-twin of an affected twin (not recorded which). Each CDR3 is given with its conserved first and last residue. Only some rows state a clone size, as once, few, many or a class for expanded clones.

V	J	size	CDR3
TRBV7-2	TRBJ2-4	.	CASSRQGDMQYF
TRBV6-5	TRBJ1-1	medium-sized	CASSYNWQGARAFF
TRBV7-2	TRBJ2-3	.	CASRRDAGMAQYF
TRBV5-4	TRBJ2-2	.	CASQQGAIDTGELFF
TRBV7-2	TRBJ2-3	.	CASSSSTGRPDTQYF
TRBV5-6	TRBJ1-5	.	CASSLGARGDQPQHF
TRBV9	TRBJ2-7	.	CASSPQGFGYEQYF
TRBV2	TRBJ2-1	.	CASGDTSYNEQFF
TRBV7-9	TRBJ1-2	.	CASSSPLGVSYGYTF
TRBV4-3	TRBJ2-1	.	CASSLSLAGVNEQFF
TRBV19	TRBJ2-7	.	CASSILGQGFDEQYF
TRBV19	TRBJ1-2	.	CASSQTGTGYGYTF
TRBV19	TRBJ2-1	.	CASRSKSYNEQFF
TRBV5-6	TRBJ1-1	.	CASSSRPGNTEAFF
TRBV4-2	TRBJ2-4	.	CASSQIGGIAGVSTKNIQYF
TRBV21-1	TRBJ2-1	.	CASSTSGTSGGGNNEQFF
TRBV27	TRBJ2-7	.	CASRKAGQGSYEQYF
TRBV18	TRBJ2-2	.	CASSSPGLTNTGELFF
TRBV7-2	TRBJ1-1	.	CASRARPDGGAEAFF
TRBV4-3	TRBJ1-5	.	CASSQDGGNQPQHF
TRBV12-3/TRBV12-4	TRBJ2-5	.	CASRLGQGGQETQYF
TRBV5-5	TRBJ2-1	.	CASSLDLSYYNEQFF
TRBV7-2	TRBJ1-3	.	CASSRSDRGGNTIYF
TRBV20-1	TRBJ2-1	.	CSAAGTSFDEQFF
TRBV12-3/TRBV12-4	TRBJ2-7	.	CASSRSTGTYEQYF
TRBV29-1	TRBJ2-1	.	CSVLAGQGPSYNEQFF
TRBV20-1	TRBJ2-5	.	CSAYPGTSVETQYF
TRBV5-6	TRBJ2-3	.	CASSLPASVTTDTQYF
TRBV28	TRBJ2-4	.	CASSLGLAGAAKNIQYF
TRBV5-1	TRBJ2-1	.	CASSQAGGFDEQFF
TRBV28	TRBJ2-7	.	CASSFSNEQYF
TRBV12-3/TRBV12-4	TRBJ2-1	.	CASSILAGVWYNEQFF
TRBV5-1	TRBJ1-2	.	CASSLVGIHNYGYTF
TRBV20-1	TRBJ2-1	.	CSANWAGTSIEQFF
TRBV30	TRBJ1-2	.	CAWSPGLQYGYTF